This T cell receptor beta chain emerged from a study of type 1 and type 2 diabetes patients. Background on the study: Sequencing for the whole study yielded 18,976,912 paired-end reads. Whole-study results and caveats: Groups were not age- or gender-matched, which may bias interpretation.

Details on this clonotype: Antigen unknown.

The CDR3 contains 21 residues. After removal of 6 bases from V and 0 bases from J, the junction contained 22 bases not matched to a gene. Germline V gene data show CDR1 as LNHDA and CDR2 as SQIVND (reference sequence). PCR was run on genomic DNA. The TCR beta CDR3 region was amplified using 30 forward and 13 reverse primers. In TCRdb, the multiplex PCR reads were re-called with MiXCR into one record per CDR3 protein. This table holds about 250,000 distinct CDR3 sequences, roughly 48% found once. The receptor was derived from a man aged 18 to 30 with type 2 diabetes. The specimen sequenced was peripheral blood mononuclear cells (PBMCs). The gene calls are TRBV19 and TRBJ2-1, with 8 bases identical to TRBD2. The CDR3 nucleotides are TGTGCCAGTAGACCGTGGGGATCGAGGACTAGCTCCCTCAGCTCCTACAATGAGCAGTTCTTC. Translation gives CASRPWGSRTSSLSSYNEQFF.